This T cell receptor (beta chain) was identified in a study of graft-versus-host responses after intestinal transplantation (dated by TCRdb to about 2021). About the full investigation: The transplants that recipients got were multivisceral, liver-intestinal, or isolated intestinal. To identify alloreactive clones, pre-transplant mixed lymphocyte reaction products were sequenced and then compared with unstimulated pre-transplant donor and recipient T cells. After intestinal transplantation, graft-versus-host and host-versus-graft alloreactive T cell clones in the graft, circulation and bone marrow were tracked using bulk TCR-beta CDR3 sequencing. Donor T cell macrochimerism was defined as a peak of at least 4% donor T cells among recipient peripheral blood mononuclear cells. Every recipient was given anti-thymocyte globulin induction, then maintenance tacrolimus and steroids for around three years. Samples from a few later patients were sequenced in-house on an Illumina MiSeq with MiXCR processing rather than by the commercial service. A cohort of more than 20 intestinal transplant recipients, including one retransplant, was enrolled, and 3 patients lacking pretransplant specimens were excluded.

The research as a whole found: Early after transplant, peak levels of circulating GvH clones were associated with declines in HvG clones. In patients with donor T cell macrochimerism, the allografts had high GvH to HvG T cell clonal ratios. The relatively low number and heterogeneity of intestinal transplant patients limited the conclusions. GvH clones were detected in recipient bone marrow, and some appeared earlier in ileal mucosa or blood, consistent with an intestinal mucosal origin.

The label giving this sample's time point can be read as: cells obtained before transplantation from donor or recipient. CD3+CD4+ and CD3+CD8+ populations were FACS-sorted from unstimulated pre-transplant donor and recipient cells taken from spleen or lymph nodes. Of note for this clone: There is no known antigen for this receptor. No much larger clonotype is one base removed from it; base qualities were not supplied.

Libraries were constructed by the immunoSEQ multiplex PCR assay. For most patients, genomic DNA was isolated with the Qiagen DNeasy Blood and Tissue Kit and sent frozen to Adaptive Biotechnologies for TCR sequencing. For most patients, genomic DNA was subjected to high-throughput TCR-beta CDR3 sequencing by Adaptive Biotechnologies. For the original study's pipeline: TCR sequencing data were retrieved from Adaptive's ImmunoSEQ software for roughly 20 patients, whereas three other patients were processed with MiXCR and VDJtools. CD4 versus CD8 sorting errors were corrected by removing sequences found in both subsets at a frequency ratio below 5:1. CDR3 nucleotide sequences shared between donor and recipient were removed because their origin could not be assigned. At least 2-fold expansion over unstimulated cells and a minimum CFSE-low frequency of 0.002% (template counts) or 0.001% (read counts) were required for clones to be classified as alloreactive. Clones were considered mappable if detected in sequenced pre-transplant spleen, lymph node, or MLR CFSE-low populations of the donor or recipient. Cumulative frequency of alloreactive clones was calculated as a percentage of all sequences weighted by copy number. The table comes from immuneACCESS by way of TCRdb, which keeps in-frame sequences with V and J called. Part of the clones is missing from these tables; in studies checked, under half for an unresolved V gene and the rest for unknown reasons. The DNA gave D and trimming, while V, J and clone size come from that table. This sample holds about 96,000 clones; 80% to 95% were observed only once. The ten largest make up about 0.29% of the sample.

Reading the germline V gene gives CDR1 LGHNA and CDR2 YNFKEQ. Trimming at the junction amounts to 4 bases on V and 3 bases on J, and the germline ends lie 19 bases apart. Including cysteine and phenylalanine, the CDR3 has 16 amino acids. Only CDR3 DNA remains: 48 bases, in frame from the first base. Here the chain combines TRBV4-2 and TRBJ2-7, with the D call tentatively TRBD1 or TRBD2, each fitting 5 bases. The source is a human donor who received an intestinal transplant. Sequences were derived from unstimulated CD4+ T cells sorted from spleen or lymph node cells, sampled before intestinal transplant. This receptor has the CDR3 CASSPPGLDQLYEQYF. Here is the DNA: TGTGCCAGCAGCCCCCCGGGGCTAGATCAGCTCTACGAGCAGTACTTC.